Following are 2 T cell receptor beta chains from one sample sequenced in a study of cytomegalovirus exposure and HLA in healthy donors. Produced via immunoSEQ multiplex PCR; TCRdb's table is partial and in-frame only. The sample consists of about 76,000 clones, around 95% of them appearing once. Sequencing was performed on PBMCs. The origin of the receptors is a woman between 18 and 30 years old in good health and CMV-seronegative.

The rearrangement uses TRBV5-1 and TRBJ1-4, with D tentatively TRBD1 (5 bases). The CDR3 runs 17 residues. With 2 bases removed from V and 3 bases from J, the gap between germline ends came to 17 bases. Germline lookup yields CDR1 SGHRS and CDR2 YFSETQ. CDR3 in DNA: TGCGCCAGCAGCTTAGAGACTTATCAGGGTCCTAATGAAAAACTGTTTTTT. It is translated as CASSLETYQGPNEKLFF. The full variable domain, rest sourced from reference TRBV5-1 and TRBJ1-4, is KAGVTQTPRYLIKTRGQQVTLSCSPISGHRSVSWYQQTPGQGLQFLFEYFSETQRNKGNFPGRFSGRQFSNSRSEMNVSTLELGDSALYLCASSLETYQGPNEKLFFGSGTQLSVL.

This chain uses TRBV5-5 with TRBJ2-5, with a weak D call TRBD2 (6 bases). The CDR3 runs 14 residues. V was cut by 3 bases and J by 5 bases, with 14 bases left in between. Germline V gene lookup returns CDR1 SGHKS and CDR2 YYEKEE (reference sequence). The CDR3 loop is CASSSLANRETQYF. Written as DNA, the CDR3 is TGTGCCAGCAGCTCCCTAGCGAACCGGGAGACCCAGTACTTC.